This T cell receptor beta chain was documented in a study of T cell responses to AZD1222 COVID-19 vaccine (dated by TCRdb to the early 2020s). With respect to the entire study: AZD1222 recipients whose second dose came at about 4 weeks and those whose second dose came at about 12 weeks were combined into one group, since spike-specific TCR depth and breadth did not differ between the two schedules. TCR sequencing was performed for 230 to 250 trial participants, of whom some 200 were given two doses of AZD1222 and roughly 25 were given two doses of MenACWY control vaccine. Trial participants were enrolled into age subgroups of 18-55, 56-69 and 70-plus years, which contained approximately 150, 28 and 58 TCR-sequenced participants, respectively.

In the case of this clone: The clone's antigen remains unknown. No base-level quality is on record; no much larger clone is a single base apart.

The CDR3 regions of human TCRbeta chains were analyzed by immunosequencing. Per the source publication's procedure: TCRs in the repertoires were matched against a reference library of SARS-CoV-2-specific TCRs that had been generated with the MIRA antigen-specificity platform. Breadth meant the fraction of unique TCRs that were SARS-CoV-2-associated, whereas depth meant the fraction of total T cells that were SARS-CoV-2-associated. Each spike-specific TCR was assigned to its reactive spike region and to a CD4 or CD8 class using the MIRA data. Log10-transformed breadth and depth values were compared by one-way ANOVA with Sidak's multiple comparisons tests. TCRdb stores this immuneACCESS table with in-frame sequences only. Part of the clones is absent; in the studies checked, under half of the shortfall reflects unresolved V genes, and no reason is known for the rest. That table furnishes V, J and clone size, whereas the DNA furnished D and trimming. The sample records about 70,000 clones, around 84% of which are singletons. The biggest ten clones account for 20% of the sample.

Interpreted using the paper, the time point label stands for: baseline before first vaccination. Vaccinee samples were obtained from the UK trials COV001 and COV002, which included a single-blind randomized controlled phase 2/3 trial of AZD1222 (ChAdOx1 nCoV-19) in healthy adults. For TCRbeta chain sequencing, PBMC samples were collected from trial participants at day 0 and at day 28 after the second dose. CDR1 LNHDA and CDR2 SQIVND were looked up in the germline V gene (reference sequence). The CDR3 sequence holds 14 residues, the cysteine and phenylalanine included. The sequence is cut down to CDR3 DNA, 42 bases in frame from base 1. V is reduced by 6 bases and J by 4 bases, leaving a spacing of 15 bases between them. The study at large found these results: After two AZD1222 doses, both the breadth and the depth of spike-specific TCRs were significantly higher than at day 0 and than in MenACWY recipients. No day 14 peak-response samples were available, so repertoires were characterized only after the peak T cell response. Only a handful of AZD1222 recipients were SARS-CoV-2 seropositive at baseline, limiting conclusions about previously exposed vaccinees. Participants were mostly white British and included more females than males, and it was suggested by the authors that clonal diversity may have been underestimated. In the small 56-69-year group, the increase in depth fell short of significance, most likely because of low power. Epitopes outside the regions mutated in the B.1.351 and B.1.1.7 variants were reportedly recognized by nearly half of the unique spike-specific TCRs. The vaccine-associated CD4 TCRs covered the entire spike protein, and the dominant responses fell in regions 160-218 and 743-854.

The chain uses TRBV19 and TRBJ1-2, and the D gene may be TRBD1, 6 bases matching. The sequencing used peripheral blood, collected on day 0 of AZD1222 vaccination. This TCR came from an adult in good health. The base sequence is TGTGCCAGTAGGAGTTGGGACAACTTCTATGGCTACACCTTC. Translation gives CASRSWDNFYGYTF.